This TCR beta chain was identified in a study of neoadjuvant anti-PD-1 for oral cavity cancer. Whole-study context: Nivolumab at 3 mg/kg was mostly given biweekly, three to four doses, pre-surgery. Around day 43, patients without progression received a fourth nivolumab dose before surgery.

TCRdb's table, derived via immunoSEQ multiplex PCR, lists solely in-frame clones and lacks some. Of about 12,000 clones listed, about 60% were seen once; the top ten hold about 6.8%. Germline CDR1 reads SGHVS; CDR2 reads FNYEAQ. The ends were cut back, 0 bases at V and 0 bases at J, with 2 bases in the middle. CDR3 length equals 14 residues. The chain combines TRBV7-6 with TRBJ2-2; D uncertain. The TCR sequence derives from a person aged 35-79 years with oral cavity squamous cell carcinoma. The donor label of this sample is uncertain. The material was tumor tissue, obtained before nivolumab (anti-PD-1) treatment. DNA for the CDR3: TGTGCCAGCAGCTTAGCGTCGAACACCGGGGAGCTGTTTTTT. Encoded protein: CASSLASNTGELFF.